This T cell receptor beta chain was recorded in a study of CD8 T cells in ankylosing spondylitis. Study-level points and caveats: Clones that were linked to disease were CD8+ and were relatively rare in peripheral blood. Characteristic, it appeared, of ankylosing spondylitis blood was a TCR beta motif of roughly eight highly homologous variants. Previously reported in reactive arthritis synovial fluid and blood were some of the motif variants. Significant enrichment of disease-linked clones was reported in matched ankylosing spondylitis synovial fluid.

A quantitative 5'-RACE method, one with molecular barcodes, was used to make TCR beta libraries. TCRdb analysed the 5' RACE reads with MiXCR anew, one entry per CDR3 protein. Altogether some 840,000 distinct CDR3 sequences are present, about 10% being singletons, with the ten largest covering 0.45% to 0.6%. Comments on this clonotype: The antigen remains unidentified.

Looked up from germline, CDR1 is MDHEN and CDR2 is SYDVKM. The ends were cut back, 7 bases at V and 5 bases at J, with 22 bases in the middle. The CDR3 is 16 amino acids. The sequence derives from a male donor with ankylosing spondylitis. J is TRBJ2-3 and V is TRBV28; D tentatively fits TRBD1 or TRBD2 (6 bases each). Material for sequencing was blood, either unsorted or a sorted T cell fraction (not recorded which). CDR3 sequence (DNA): TGTGCCAGCAATACCCAAAGGGGGGCGCAGGTAGATACGCAGTATTTT. Translated, it gives CASNTQRGAQVDTQYF.